Listed here are 14 T cell receptor beta chains from one sample, sequenced in a study of a mutant IDH1 vaccine in newly diagnosed glioma. Antigen specificity for these receptors is unknown. Using immunoSEQ multiplex PCR, the repertoire was profiled, and TCRdb retains in-frame clones only, with some absent. The sample lists 50,000 to 70,000 clones, roughly four fifths occurring once. The time point denotes: week 35, safety follow-up. Vaccine doses each comprised 300 ug of mutant IDH1 20-mer peptide, with topical imiquimod. The material was PBMCs, obtained from a glioma patient whose treatment included an IDH1 peptide vaccine. The receptors stem from a man aged 50-60 years with glioma.

The rearrangement links TRBV27 to TRBJ1-5; a weak D match, TRBD1 (5 bases). Germline CDR1 and CDR2: MNHEY and SMNVEV (reference sequence). CDR3 length equals 14 residues. The germline V and J ends were trimmed by 6 bases and 8 bases, with 17 bases remaining between them. CDR3 in amino acids: CASSPVRGDEPQHF. The CDR3, as DNA: TGTGCCAGCAGCCCGGTTCGAGGGGACGAGCCCCAGCATTTT.

The chain couples TRBV27 to TRBJ2-2; D uncertain. V gave up 3 bases and J gave up 1 base, with 9 bases separating them. The germline V gene has CDR1 MNHEY and CDR2 SMNVEV (reference sequence). CDR3 length: 15 amino acids. As DNA, the CDR3 is TGTGCCAGCAGTTTCGCCCAGATGAACACCGGGGAGCTGTTTTTT. As protein: CASSFAQMNTGELFF.

This clone was observed a few times. The CDR3, as DNA: TGCGCCAGCAGCTTGGAGGCCCCTATGGGCTACACCTTC. Residues: CASSLEAPMGYTF. The V gene is TRBV5-1, the J gene TRBJ1-2; unclear D gene. Between the trimmed V and J ends, which lost 0 bases and 8 bases, there was a span of 11 bases. Per germline, CDR1 SGHRS and CDR2 YFSETQ. The CDR3 contains 13 residues.

Regarding this clone: The sample holds other DNA sequences that translate to the same CDR3. V is TRBV5-1 and J is TRBJ2-1; no clear D gene. V lost 0 bases, J lost 7 bases, and 5 bases lay in between. Germline CDR1 reads SGHRS; CDR2 reads YFSETQ. This CDR3 is 12 amino acids long. In DNA, the CDR3 is TGCGCCAGCAGCTTGGGGGGAAATGAGCAGTTCTTC. The encoded protein is CASSLGGNEQFF.

The chain uses TRBV5-4 and TRBJ2-7, with a possible D match to TRBD1 (6 bases). CDR3 length: 14 amino acids. Trimming cost V 0 bases and J 4 bases, with 11 bases left between them. From germline, CDR1 is SGHNT and CDR2 YYREEE (reference sequence). The CDR3 bases are TGTGCCAGCAGCTTGGTTGGGGACATTTACGAGCAGTACTTC. This codes for CASSLVGDIYEQYF.

The rearrangement joins TRBV19 to TRBJ1-1, with D unresolved. The CDR3 is 14 residues long. Germline CDR1 reads LNHDA; CDR2 reads SQIVND (reference sequence). V was clipped by 5 bases and J by 3 bases, with 13 bases between them. CDR3 amino acids: CASSPQAWDTEAFF. The CDR3 coding sequence is TGTGCCAGTAGTCCGCAGGCTTGGGACACTGAAGCTTTCTTT.

The V gene is TRBV7-8, the J gene TRBJ2-1, with 7 bases aligning to TRBD2. Germline-derived CDR1 and CDR2 are SGHVS and FQNEAQ. This CDR3 is 16 amino acids long. Trimming took 5 bases from V and 2 from J; bases not matched to a gene: 9. DNA of the CDR3: TGTGCCAGCAGCCCCAGGAGCGGGGTTACCTACAATGAGCAGTTCTTC. Translation gives CASSPRSGVTYNEQFF.

CDR3 residues: CASISYGGTGELFF. For the CDR3, the DNA is TGTGCCAGCATCTCTTACGGGGGCACCGGGGAGCTGTTTTTT. The chain is built from TRBV6-5 and TRBJ2-2, with D maybe TRBD2 (6 bases). V was shortened by 7 bases and J by 4 bases, with 13 bases between the two germline ends. The CDR3 contains 14 residues. Looked up from germline, CDR1 is MNHEY and CDR2 is SVGAGI.

This clone was observed a handful of times. This chain joins TRBV7-8 and TRBJ1-1, with D possibly being TRBD1 (6 bases). Trimming removed 7 bases at V and 0 bases at J, with 18 bases between. CDR1 is SGHVS and CDR2 is FQNEAQ in the germline V gene. The CDR3 spans 16 residues. The CDR3 spells CASTPRGGTMNTEAFF. The DNA of the CDR3 is TGTGCCAGCACCCCGAGGGGGGGTACCATGAACACTGAAGCTTTCTTT.

The chain has TRBV4-1 and TRBJ1-2; TRBD1 is a possible D gene (5 bases). Germline lookup yields CDR1 MGHRA and CDR2 YSYEKL. The germline V and J ends were trimmed by 3 bases and 3 bases, with 17 bases remaining between them. The CDR3 covers 16 residues. As DNA, the CDR3 is TGCGCCAGCAGCCAGCCCCGGGGGAGAGGCGACTATGGCTACACCTTC. This codes for CASSQPRGRGDYGYTF.

This clone was picked up a small number of times. This chain links TRBV27 with TRBJ1-5; 10 bases fit TRBD1. Germline values: CDR1 MNHEY, CDR2 SMNVEV (reference sequence). The length of the CDR3 is 16 residues. With 5 bases clipped from V and 5 bases from J, the junction kept 9 bases outside the gene matches. DNA for the CDR3: TGTGCCAGCAGTCCATATGGGACAGGGGTCTATCAGCCCCAGCATTTT. It yields the protein CASSPYGTGVYQPQHF.

J is TRBJ1-1 and V is TRBV9; D unclear. Germline V gene sequence: CDR1 SGDLS, CDR2 YYNGEE. The V end lost 1 base, the J end lost 0 bases, and 4 bases lay between the germline ends. There are 13 residues in the CDR3. CDR3 residues: CASSVLVNTEAFF. CDR3 DNA: TGTGCCAGCAGCGTATTGGTGAACACTGAAGCTTTCTTT.

This chain connects TRBV9 to TRBJ1-1; a possible D gene is TRBD1 (5 bases). The CDR3 spans 14 residues. CDR1 and CDR2 (germline): SGDLS, YYNGEE. Trimming took off 0 bases at V and 5 bases at J, with 11 bases between the two ends. The CDR3 DNA is TGTGCCAGCAGCGTAGGGGGGGGTCAAACTGAAGCTTTCTTT. This gives the protein CASSVGGGQTEAFF.

This chain uses TRBV7-9 with TRBJ1-1, with D tentatively TRBD1 (6 bases). Germline V gives CDR1 SEHNR, CDR2 FQNEAQ (reference sequence). Trimming took off 5 bases at V and 2 bases at J, with 15 bases between the two ends. This CDR3 is 15 amino acids long. This CDR3 is CASSAYGTRNTEAFF. The DNA for the CDR3 is TGTGCCAGCAGCGCTTACGGGACAAGAAACACTGAAGCTTTCTTT.